The 10 T cell receptor beta chains presented below share a single source sample, sequenced in a study of T cells in localized non-small cell lung cancer. Generated by immunoSEQ multiplex PCR, the TCRdb table keeps only in-frame clones and is missing some. The sample records around 25,000 clones, 92% being singletons. The specimen was peripheral blood, collected before any cancer treatment. The receptor set was obtained from a man aged 40-75 years with stage III squamous cell lung carcinoma.

This rearrangement joins TRBV10-3 to TRBJ1-1; 7 bases are shared with TRBD1. This CDR3 is 16 amino acids long. CDR1 ENHRY and CDR2 SYGVKD come from the germline V gene. The V gene end was trimmed by 0 bases and the J gene end by 5 bases; junction bases not matched to a gene: 9. In DNA, the CDR3 is TGTGCCATCAGTGAGTCCGGAGAGGGGGCGATGACTGAAGCTTTCTTT. Amino acids: CAISESGEGAMTEAFF.

This chain joins TRBV14 and TRBJ2-7; the D is unclear. CDR1 is SGHDN, CDR2 FVKESK, per germline. CDR3 length equals 14 residues. The V gene lost 1 base and the J gene lost 3 bases, with 10 bases spanning the gap. The CDR3 is CASSQVGIGYEQYF. The CDR3 nucleotides read TGTGCCAGCAGCCAAGTAGGCATCGGCTACGAGCAGTACTTC.

V is TRBV5-1 and J is TRBJ2-7, with D perhaps matching TRBD2 (6 bases). The V end lost 3 bases, the J end lost 5 bases, and 9 bases lay between the germline ends. Germline CDR1 SGHRS, CDR2 YFSETQ. The CDR3 is made up of 12 amino acids. CDR3 DNA: TGCGCCAGCAGCTCGGCGGGGAACGAGCAGTACTTC. Translating it yields CASSSAGNEQYF.

The V gene is TRBV4-2, the J gene TRBJ2-1; 14 nucleotides line up with TRBD2. This CDR3 spans 20 amino acids. The germline V gene has CDR1 LGHNA and CDR2 YNFKEQ. V lost 3 bases, J lost 0 bases, and 10 bases stayed unmatched. The CDR3: CASSQGLAGDTYLSYNEQFF. CDR3 in DNA: TGTGCCAGCAGCCAGGGACTAGCGGGGGACACTTATCTCTCCTACAATGAGCAGTTCTTC.

V gene TRBV5-4 combines with J gene TRBJ2-7; D unclear. The CDR3 is 12 amino acids. Between the trimmed V and J ends, which lost 2 bases and 3 bases, there was a span of 6 bases. CDR1 and CDR2 from the germline V gene are SGHNT and YYREEE (reference sequence). The CDR3 loop reads CASSFSSYEQYF. CDR3 in DNA: TGTGCCAGCAGCTTTAGTAGCTACGAGCAGTACTTC.

The chain combines TRBV4-1 with TRBJ2-2; 9 bases fit TRBD2. Trimming removed 1 base from V and 6 bases from J; junction bases left unmatched: 9. CDR3 length: 17 amino acids. Germline lookup yields CDR1 MGHRA and CDR2 YSYEKL. The CDR3 spells CASSQAPSGKGPGELFF. DNA for the CDR3: TGCGCCAGCAGCCAAGCCCCTAGCGGGAAAGGGCCCGGGGAGCTGTTTTTT.

The rearrangement joins TRBV19 to TRBJ2-7; TRBD2 aligns across 8 bases. Germline CDR1 is LNHDA and CDR2 is SQIVND (reference sequence). Trimming took 6 bases from V and 7 from J; bases not matched to a gene: 14. The CDR3 loop spans 15 amino acids. CDR3 nucleotide sequence: TGTGCCAGTAGGGCCGGGACTAGTGTCCTGGGGGAGCAGTACTTC. It yields the protein CASRAGTSVLGEQYF.

The chain joins TRBV30 to TRBJ2-1; TRBD2 matches 8 bases. Germline V gene lookup returns CDR1 GTSNPN and CDR2 SVGIG (reference sequence). The CDR3 extends over 14 amino acids. J gave up 4 bases and V 0 bases, and 2 bases lay outside the gene matches. The CDR3 DNA reads TGTGCCTGGAGTGTACTAGCGGAATACAATGAGCAGTTCTTC. Protein sequence: CAWSVLAEYNEQFF. Together with reference TRBV30 and TRBJ2-1, the CDR3 gives the full variable domain: SQTIHQWPATLVQPVGSPLSLECTVEGTSNPNLYWYRQAAGRGLQLLFYSVGIGQISSEVPQNLSASRPQDRQFILSSKKLLLSDSGFYLCAWSVLAEYNEQFFGPGTRLTVL.

V usage is TRBV7-8 and J usage is TRBJ2-2, with 8 bases that match TRBD2. This CDR3 region has 15 residues. The ends lost 6 bases at V and 3 bases at J; junction bases unmatched: 6. CDR1 is SGHVS and CDR2 is FQNEAQ in the germline V gene. The CDR3 loop is CASRGGGPHTGELFF. DNA of the CDR3: TGTGCCAGCAGGGGCGGGGGGCCTCACACCGGGGAGCTGTTTTTT.

V gene TRBV5-5 combines with J gene TRBJ2-1; TRBD2 might be the D (5 bases). The CDR3 runs to 15 residues. The V gene's germline CDR1 is SGHKS and CDR2 YYEKEE (reference sequence). Trimming took 0 bases from V and 2 from J, leaving 9 bases between them. CDR3 in amino acids: CASSLVLVPYNEQFF. The CDR3 DNA sequence: TGTGCCAGCAGCTTGGTACTAGTACCCTACAATGAGCAGTTCTTC.